This passage covers 20 T cell receptor beta chains from one sample sequenced in a study of blood T cell repertoires in COVID-19. Assay: immunoSEQ multiplex PCR; the TCRdb copy retains only in-frame clones and omits some. The table lists hundreds of thousands of clones, approximately 80% of them singletons, with 27% in the top ten. The sequenced sample consisted of peripheral blood. The receptors originated from a man aged 35 to 55 with acute or convalescent COVID-19.

The V gene is TRBV4-3, the J gene TRBJ1-5; D gene ambiguous. The germline V and J ends were trimmed by 3 bases and 0 bases, with 9 bases remaining between them. The CDR3 runs to 15 residues. The germline gives CDR1 LGHNA, CDR2 YSLEER. In nucleotides, the CDR3 is TGCGCCAGCAGCCAGGCCCCCGATAGCAATCAGCCCCAGCATTTT. Amino acid sequence: CASSQAPDSNQPQHF.

The count of this clone is one. The rearrangement uses TRBV9 and TRBJ2-1; D remains unclear. Germline V lookup: CDR1 SGDLS, CDR2 YYNGEE. This CDR3 spans 13 amino acids. The V gene lost 0 bases and the J gene lost 8 bases, with 9 bases spanning the gap. CDR3 DNA: TGTGCCAGCAGCGTAGCCCCTCTCGATGAGCAGTTCTTC. Amino acids: CASSVAPLDEQFF.

The chain carries TRBV2 and TRBJ2-7; tentatively, D is TRBD2 (7 bases). The CDR3 is made up of 14 amino acids. From germline, CDR1 is SNHLY and CDR2 FYNNEI. V dropped 5 bases and J dropped 4 bases, with 15 bases sitting between them. The CDR3 here is CASSRLQGGYEQYF. The CDR3 coding sequence is TGTGCCAGCAGTCGTCTACAGGGAGGGTACGAGCAGTACTTC.

The chain links TRBV7-6 to TRBJ2-1, with TRBD2 identical over 7 bases. There are 15 residues in the CDR3. Trimming removed 5 bases from V and 8 bases from J; junction bases left unmatched: 12. Germline-derived CDR1 and CDR2 are SGHVS and FNYEAQ. The CDR3 nucleotides read TGTGCCAGCAGCCCCGGGGGGACTACATTCGATGAGCAGTTCTTC. This sequence encodes CASSPGGTTFDEQFF.

This chain connects TRBV4-1 to TRBJ2-1, with 7 positions matching TRBD2. The CDR3 totals 18 residues. Germline CDR1 MGHRA, CDR2 YSYEKL. The J segment lost 4 bases and the V segment lost 1 base, leaving 13 bases of the junction unmatched. Written as DNA, the CDR3 is TGCGCCAGCAGCCAAGGGCACCCGACTAGCCTAATGTACAATGAGCAGTTCTTC. As protein: CASSQGHPTSLMYNEQFF.

This clone showed up just a few times. The sample carries other DNA sequences with the same CDR3. The CDR3 DNA reads TGTGCCAGCAGGCGACAGGGGGCAGGCACCGGGGAGCTGTTTTTT. This encodes CASRRQGAGTGELFF. The rearrangement links TRBV2 to TRBJ2-2; the match to TRBD1 covers 10 bases. Germline V gene lookup returns CDR1 SNHLY and CDR2 FYNNEI. The CDR3 sequence is 15 residues long. J gave up 4 bases and V 6 bases, and 5 bases lay outside the gene matches.

This chain joins TRBV5-4 and TRBJ1-3, with D maybe TRBD1 (6 bases). CDR3 length: 18 amino acids. Per germline, CDR1 SGHNT and CDR2 YYREEE (reference sequence). Trimming took 4 bases from V and 0 from J, leaving 20 bases between them. The CDR3 reads CASSLTGILGDSGNTIYF. CDR3 bases: TGTGCCAGCAGCCTTACAGGGATCTTGGGGGACTCTGGAAACACCATATATTTT.

This chain joins TRBV4-3 and TRBJ1-2; 8 positions agree with TRBD1. Trimming cost V 2 bases and J 8 bases; bases outside gene matches: 7. The CDR3 spans 14 residues. Germline V gene data show CDR1 as LGHNA and CDR2 as YSLEER. The CDR3 nucleotides are TGCGCCAGCAGCCAATCAGGGGGCGGATGGGGCTACACCTTC. The encoded protein is CASSQSGGGWGYTF.

V is TRBV2 and J is TRBJ1-1; unclear D gene. This CDR3 has 11 residues. Germline assignment: CDR1 SNHLY and CDR2 FYNNEI. V was shortened by 6 bases and J by 4 bases, with 6 bases between the two germline ends. CDR3 coding DNA: TGTGCCAGCAGGCGGGCCACTGAAGCTTTCTTT. Its protein is CASRRATEAFF.

This clone turned up a few times. J is TRBJ1-1 and V is TRBV7-9; D ambiguous. Trimming removed 2 bases at V and 5 bases at J, with 18 bases between. The germline V gene encodes CDR1 SEHNR and CDR2 FQNEAQ (reference sequence). The CDR3 is made up of 16 amino acids. The CDR3 loop is CASSLIGRGIGTEAFF. The CDR3 DNA sequence: TGTGCCAGCAGCTTAATCGGGCGGGGAATCGGTACTGAAGCTTTCTTT. Together with reference TRBV7-9 and TRBJ1-1, the CDR3 gives the full variable domain: DTGVSQNPRHKITKRGQNVTFRCDPISEHNRLYWYRQTLGQGPEFLTYFQNEAQLEKSRLLSDRFSAERPKGSFSTLEIQRTEQGDSAMYLCASSLIGRGIGTEAFFGQGTRLTVV.

The V call is TRBV18, the J call TRBJ2-7, with a tentative D call TRBD2 (7 bases). Trimming left V 6 bases short and J 7 bases short, with 22 bases between. This CDR3 comprises 15 residues. The germline CDR1 and CDR2 sequences are KGHSH and LQKENI. CDR3 nucleotide sequence: TGTGCCAGCTCCCGGGGGGCCTACTTGGATGAGGAGCAGTACTTC. It specifies CASSRGAYLDEEQYF.

V and J are TRBV7-9 and TRBJ1-5; a weak D match, TRBD1 (5 bases). The CDR3 runs to 16 residues. Germline V gives CDR1 SEHNR, CDR2 FQNEAQ (reference sequence). V shed 5 bases and J shed 0 bases, with 14 bases lying between them. The DNA for the CDR3 is TGTGCCAGCAGCGGACCCTCGACAGATAGCAATCAGCCCCAGCATTTT. Translation: CASSGPSTDSNQPQHF.

The chain is built from TRBV5-1 and TRBJ1-5; the D gene is possibly TRBD1 (5 bases). Germline-derived CDR1 and CDR2 are SGHRS and YFSETQ. The length of the CDR3 is 14 residues. Trimming left V 0 bases short and J 4 bases short, with 8 bases between. Here the CDR3 reads CASSLGGSNQPQHF. CDR3 bases: TGCGCCAGCAGCTTGGGGGGCTCTAATCAGCCCCAGCATTTT.

This rearrangement joins TRBV5-1 to TRBJ1-1; weak D call: TRBD1 (5 bases). The V gene's germline CDR1 is SGHRS and CDR2 YFSETQ. The CDR3 totals 13 residues. With 3 bases removed from V and 3 bases from J, the gap between germline ends came to 9 bases. This chain's CDR3 is CASSSGPDTEAFF. The CDR3 DNA reads as TGCGCCAGCAGCTCAGGGCCGGACACTGAAGCTTTCTTT.

This clone was recorded a few times. V is TRBV30 and J is TRBJ1-4; D unclear. This CDR3 is 11 amino acids long. Germline CDR1 is GTSNPN and CDR2 is SVGIG (reference sequence). Trimming took off 8 bases at V and 2 bases at J, with 6 bases between the two ends. CDR3 in amino acids: CAAITNEKLFF. CDR3 coding DNA: TGTGCCGCGATCACTAATGAAAAACTGTTTTTT.

Worth noting for this clone: Other DNA sequences from this sample encode an identical CDR3 as well. The chain links TRBV7-3 to TRBJ2-1; 10 bases map to TRBD2. The germline V gene encodes CDR1 SGHTA and CDR2 FQGTGA. Germline trimming cut 5 bases from V and 6 bases from J; bases unmatched to any gene: 7. There are 15 residues in the CDR3. This CDR3 reads CASSRGLAGVNEQFF. The DNA for the CDR3 is TGTGCCAGCAGCCGGGGGCTAGCGGGAGTCAATGAGCAGTTCTTC.

V and J are TRBV7-8 and TRBJ2-1; D is perhaps TRBD2 (6 bases). The V and J ends lost 5 bases and 9 bases respectively, with 14 bases between them. The CDR3 totals 13 residues. Germline V CDR1 and CDR2: SGHVS, FQNEAQ. CDR3 sequence reads: CASSVLALTEQFF. DNA of the CDR3: TGTGCCAGCAGCGTACTAGCTCTCACTGAGCAGTTCTTC.

The V and J genes are TRBV29-1 and TRBJ1-2; no clear D gene. The CDR3 spans 12 residues. V was trimmed by 1 base and J by 4 bases, leaving 7 bases between them. From germline, CDR1 is SQVTM and CDR2 ANQGSEA. The CDR3 nucleotides are TGCAGCGTTGAAGCACGCAGCTATGGCTACACCTTC. Protein product: CSVEARSYGYTF.

The CDR3 region has the DNA TGCAGCGTTGATCTAGCGGCGAATGAGCAGTTCTTC. The encoded protein is CSVDLAANEQFF. The gene calls are TRBV29-1 and TRBJ2-1; 7 bases line up with TRBD2. The CDR3 runs 12 residues. Germline CDR1 SQVTM, CDR2 ANQGSEA. V lost 3 bases to trimming and J lost 7 bases; unmatched junction nucleotides: 3.

V is TRBV2 and J is TRBJ2-5, with D perhaps matching TRBD2 (5 bases). The CDR3 totals 14 residues. From germline, CDR1 is SNHLY and CDR2 FYNNEI. Trimming shortened V by 1 base and J by 5 bases, and 11 bases separated the two germline ends. The CDR3 region is CASSEVALAETQYF. In DNA form, the CDR3 reads TGTGCCAGCAGTGAAGTGGCGCTAGCTGAGACCCAGTACTTC.